Below, 32 T cell receptor beta chains from the same sample are listed, as sequenced in a study of T-cell memory formation after mild COVID-19. A single record per CDR3 protein comes from TCRdb applying MiXCR to the 5' RACE reads. The data contain around 320,000 distinct CDR3 sequences, around 27% of them singletons. Source material: PBMCs or a T cell subset sorted from them (not recorded which). These receptors were obtained from an adult woman who had mild COVID-19 (a few samples of this study predate the infection). Cell type and time point are not known.

There are a few counts of this clonotype. The chain joins TRBV12-3 or TRBV12-4 to TRBJ2-7, with a possible D match to TRBD1 (7 bases). The CDR3 runs 15 residues. Trimming removed 8 bases at V and 2 bases at J, with 19 bases between. The CDR3: CASAWGDSRTYEQYF. The CDR3 DNA reads as TGTGCCAGCGCCTGGGGGGACAGCCGAACCTACGAGCAGTACTTC.

V is TRBV7-9 and J is TRBJ2-5; D not resolved. V gave up 5 bases and J gave up 3 bases, with 13 bases separating them. The CDR3 has 14 residues. Per the germline V gene, CDR1 is SEHNR and CDR2 is FQNEAQ (reference sequence). This CDR3 reads CASSLRPGKETQYF. CDR3 coding DNA: TGTGCCAGCAGCCTGCGTCCTGGAAAAGAGACCCAGTACTTC.

This clonotype was observed a handful of times. The chain couples TRBV7-9 to TRBJ2-4, with D tentatively TRBD1 or TRBD2 (5 bases each). The CDR3 extends over 17 amino acids. V was clipped by 5 bases and J by 7 bases, with 24 bases between them. Germline V gene sequence: CDR1 SEHNR, CDR2 FQNEAQ (reference sequence). In DNA, the CDR3 is TGTGCCAGCAGCAGCCCGGGACCTTACCCAACCGGGAACATTCAGTACTTC. It translates to CASSSPGPYPTGNIQYF.

The V call is TRBV10-3, the J call TRBJ1-2; 7 nucleotides line up with TRBD1. The V gene end was trimmed by 4 bases and the J gene end by 3 bases; junction bases not matched to a gene: 8. Germline V lookup: CDR1 ENHRY, CDR2 SYGVKD. This CDR3 contains 15 residues. DNA for the CDR3: TGTGCCATCAGTGCCCCAGACAGGGATTACTATGGCTACACCTTC. Its translation: CAISAPDRDYYGYTF.

The sample holds many counts of this clonotype. The chain carries TRBV20-1 and TRBJ2-1; 7 nucleotides agree with TRBD1. Germline V gene data show CDR1 as DFQATT and CDR2 as SNEGSKA (reference sequence). CDR3 length equals 11 residues. The trim removed 4 bases at V and 10 bases at J, leaving 4 bases unmatched. The chain's CDR3 is CSANRGWEQFF. The CDR3 DNA sequence: TGCAGTGCTAACAGGGGATGGGAGCAGTTCTTC.

The chain recombines TRBV5-4 with TRBJ2-7; a weak D match, TRBD2 (6 bases). V was cut by 4 bases and J by 7 bases, with 12 bases left in between. CDR1 SGHNT and CDR2 YYREEE come from the germline V gene (reference sequence). CDR3 size: 12 residues. CDR3 in amino acids: CASSRPAGEQYF. The CDR3 bases are TGTGCCAGCAGCCGTCCGGCGGGGGAGCAGTACTTC.

V usage is TRBV9 and J usage is TRBJ2-3; no clear D. In germline, CDR1 is SGDLS, CDR2 YYNGEE. This CDR3 contains 18 residues. V shed 1 base and J shed 2 bases, with 20 bases lying between them. This CDR3 is CASSVSPRPDPTTDTQYF. In DNA, the CDR3 is TGTGCCAGCAGCGTATCCCCGCGCCCGGACCCCACCACAGATACGCAGTATTTT.

The CDR3 loop reads CASSASWTGADTQYF. CDR3 nucleotide sequence: TGTGCCAGCAGCGCGTCCTGGACAGGGGCAGATACGCAGTATTTT. The chain carries TRBV9 and TRBJ2-3, with TRBD1 identical over 9 bases. Trimming cost V 3 bases and J 4 bases; bases outside gene matches: 6. Germline V gives CDR1 SGDLS, CDR2 YYNGEE. The CDR3 consists of 15 residues.

V and J are TRBV2 and TRBJ2-5, with a possible D match to TRBD2 (5 bases). The CDR3 runs to 12 residues. CDR1 is SNHLY, CDR2 FYNNEI, per germline. Trimming left V 5 bases short and J 4 bases short, with 8 bases between. CDR3 in amino acids: CASSRGTETQYF. The CDR3 nucleotides read TGTGCCAGCAGTCGGGGTACAGAGACCCAGTACTTC.

This chain links TRBV7-9 with TRBJ1-2; D unresolved. V lost 4 bases and J 8 bases, leaving 14 bases between the germline ends. Germline CDR1 SEHNR, CDR2 FQNEAQ (reference sequence). This CDR3 spans 13 amino acids. The CDR3 sequence is CASSSDSAGGYTF. CDR3 nucleotides: TGTGCCAGCAGCTCGGACTCCGCGGGAGGCTACACCTTC. Filled out from reference TRBV7-9 and TRBJ1-2, the complete variable domain reads DTGVSQNPRHKITKRGQNVTFRCDPISEHNRLYWYRQTLGQGPEFLTYFQNEAQLEKSRLLSDRFSAERPKGSFSTLEIQRTEQGDSAMYLCASSSDSAGGYTFGSGTRLTVV.

The sample holds a few counts of this clonotype. The chain couples TRBV6-2 or TRBV6-3 to TRBJ2-1; tentative D call: TRBD2 (5 bases). The CDR3 sequence is 14 residues long. The germline V and J ends were trimmed by 0 bases and 4 bases, with 7 bases remaining between them. Germline V gene sequence: CDR1 MNHEY, CDR2 SVGEGT. The CDR3: CASSYSGGYNEQFF. The DNA of the CDR3 is TGTGCCAGCAGTTACTCTGGCGGGTACAATGAGCAGTTCTTC.

This clonotype appeared a few times. J is TRBJ2-5 and V is TRBV5-1; the D is unclear. In germline, CDR1 is SGHRS, CDR2 YFSETQ. This CDR3 has 14 residues. Trimming stripped 1 base from V and 0 bases from J, with 7 bases between. The CDR3 sequence: CASSLTEYQETQYF. Written as DNA, the CDR3 is TGCGCCAGCAGCTTGACAGAGTACCAAGAGACCCAGTACTTC.

V is TRBV7-9 and J is TRBJ1-2; 8 bases line up with TRBD1. Germline V lookup: CDR1 SEHNR, CDR2 FQNEAQ (reference sequence). The J segment lost 3 bases and the V segment lost 4 bases, leaving 7 bases of the junction unmatched. The CDR3 is 15 amino acids. CDR3: CASSSPGTGDYGYTF. For the CDR3, the DNA is TGTGCCAGCAGCTCTCCGGGGACAGGTGACTATGGCTACACCTTC.

A few counts support this clonotype. V is TRBV12-3 or TRBV12-4 and J is TRBJ2-5; D remains unclear. With 6 bases removed from V and 5 bases from J, the gap between germline ends came to 16 bases. The CDR3 has 14 residues. The CDR3 region is CASSPGGLGETQYF. The CDR3 DNA reads as TGTGCCAGCAGCCCCGGCGGCCTGGGGGAGACCCAGTACTTC.

J is TRBJ1-2 and V is TRBV7-9, with unresolved D. V was pared by 1 base and J by 0 bases, with 12 bases between. The CDR3 totals 16 residues. Germline CDR1 reads SEHNR; CDR2 reads FQNEAQ (reference sequence). The CDR3 loop is CASSLVAAPPNYGYTF. The CDR3 DNA reads TGTGCCAGCAGCTTAGTAGCGGCCCCCCCTAACTATGGCTACACCTTC.

The chain links TRBV5-6 to TRBJ2-1; D is possibly TRBD1 or TRBD2 (5 bases each). Trimming took 4 bases from V and 5 from J, leaving 16 bases between them. Germline loops: CDR1 SGHDT, CDR2 YYEEEE. The CDR3 loop spans 15 amino acids. The CDR3: CASSTGGQRDNEQFF. CDR3 nucleotides: TGTGCCAGCAGCACCGGAGGACAACGCGACAATGAGCAGTTCTTC.

The chain joins TRBV12-3 or TRBV12-4 to TRBJ2-1; no clear D. V lost 2 bases and J lost 4, with 3 bases in between. CDR3 size: 12 residues. The CDR3 nucleotides are TGTGCCAGCAGTTTAATTTACAATGAGCAGTTCTTC. It yields the protein CASSLIYNEQFF.

The chain uses TRBV12-3 or TRBV12-4 and TRBJ2-7; D ambiguous. V gave up 7 bases and J gave up 2 bases, with 15 bases separating them. This CDR3 has 14 amino acids. The CDR3: CASTSHGGTYEQYF. The CDR3 bases are TGTGCCAGCACCTCGCACGGCGGTACCTACGAGCAGTACTTC.

The V gene is TRBV6-2 or TRBV6-3, the J gene TRBJ2-6, with unresolved D. The CDR3 covers 14 residues. Germline CDR1 is MNHEY and CDR2 is SVGEGT. V lost 2 bases, J lost 4 bases, and 6 bases lay in between. The DNA of the CDR3 is TGTGCCAGCAGTTACCTGGGCGGGGCCAACGTCCTGACTTTC. Encoded protein: CASSYLGGANVLTF.

This chain joins TRBV3-1 and TRBJ1-1; TRBD1 matches at 7 bases. V lost 0 bases to trimming and J lost 1 base; unmatched junction nucleotides: 5. The CDR3 is 16 amino acids. The germline V gene encodes CDR1 LGHDT and CDR2 YNNKEL (reference sequence). For the CDR3, the DNA is TGTGCCAGCAGCCAAGAATTCGGGACAGAGAACACTGAAGCTTTCTTT. It yields the protein CASSQEFGTENTEAFF.

V gene TRBV3-1 combines with J gene TRBJ2-5, with 13 bases that match TRBD2. V trimming: 11 bases; J trimming: 5 bases; junction bases outside the gene matches: 11. Germline-derived CDR1 and CDR2 are LGHDT and YNNKEL (reference sequence). CDR3 length: 15 residues. The CDR3 spells CASRTSGRGTETQYF. CDR3 DNA sequence: TGTGCCTCTCGGACTAGCGGGAGAGGAACGGAGACCCAGTACTTC.

This chain links TRBV12-3 or TRBV12-4 with TRBJ2-5, with D unclear. Trimming stripped 6 bases from V and 8 bases from J, with 16 bases between. This CDR3 contains 13 residues. The CDR3 reads CASSQYLTGTQYF. The CDR3, as DNA: TGTGCCAGCAGCCAATATTTGACGGGTACCCAGTACTTC.

This clonotype appeared a few times. V is TRBV5-1 and J is TRBJ1-1, with D uncertain. The germline gives CDR1 SGHRS, CDR2 YFSETQ. V lost 0 bases and J lost 1, with 16 bases in between. This CDR3 has 17 amino acids. DNA of the CDR3: TGCGCCAGCAGCTTGGTATATCGGGAACGAGAGAACACTGAAGCTTTCTTT. It is translated as CASSLVYRERENTEAFF.

The CDR3 spells CASSSGTGGVYTF. The CDR3 nucleotides are TGTGCCAGCAGCTCCGGGACAGGGGGAGTCTACACCTTC. This chain uses TRBV7-3 with TRBJ1-2; 11 bases align to TRBD1. In germline, CDR1 is SGHTA, CDR2 FQGTGA. V shed 4 bases and J 10 bases; nucleotides not matched to a gene: 5. The CDR3 spans 13 residues.

This clonotype was seen only a few times. An end of the junction differs from the germline gene, which may be a read error. This chain connects TRBV6-2 or TRBV6-3 to TRBJ1-1; D ambiguous. The CDR3 loop spans 14 amino acids. Germline V gives CDR1 MNHEY, CDR2 SVGEGT. The CDR3 DNA reads TGCGCCAGCAGTTACGGCTATATGAACACTGAAGCTTTCTTT. Translation gives CASSYGYMNTEAFF.

This clonotype was detected only a few times. The rearrangement joins TRBV6-4 to TRBJ2-2; D is undetermined. The CDR3 covers 16 residues. The germline V gene encodes CDR1 MRHNA and CDR2 SNTAGT. Trimming took 6 bases from V and 1 from J, leaving 15 bases between them. CDR3 sequence: CASSEDRGKNTGELFF. CDR3 DNA sequence: TGTGCCAGCAGCGAGGACCGCGGCAAGAACACCGGGGAGCTGTTTTTT.

This clonotype was picked up a small number of times. CDR3 protein: CASSGGEGIQAFF. CDR3 nucleotides: TGTGCCAGCAGTGGAGGAGAAGGGATTCAAGCTTTCTTT. The V and J genes are TRBV25-1 and TRBJ1-1; D is unclear. This CDR3 spans 13 amino acids. V was pared by 4 bases and J by 9 bases, with 15 bases between. Germline loops: CDR1 MGHDK, CDR2 SYGVNS.

This sequence joins TRBV20-1 and TRBJ1-6; 9 bases are shared with TRBD1. CDR3 length: 16 residues. V shed 0 bases, J shed 9 bases, and the junction held 9 bases outside the gene matches. The germline CDR1 and CDR2 sequences are DFQATT and SNEGSKA (reference sequence). In DNA form, the CDR3 reads TGCAGTGCTAGAGAGCGACGACAGGGGGGAAGTTCACCCCTCCACTTT. It translates to CSARERRQGGSSPLHF.

This clonotype was picked up a small number of times. The J gene is TRBJ2-2, the V gene TRBV27; 9 bases fit TRBD2. After removal of 5 bases from V and 4 bases from J, the junction contained 8 bases not matched to a gene. CDR3 size: 16 residues. Germline assignment: CDR1 MNHEY and CDR2 SMNVEV (reference sequence). The CDR3 DNA is TGTGCCAGCAGTGGGGAGCGGGAGGTCGGCACCGGGGAGCTGTTTTTT. It yields the protein CASSGEREVGTGELFF.

In this sample, this clonotype turned up a few times. The rearrangement joins TRBV7-9 to TRBJ2-2, with TRBD1 matching 8 bases. Unmatched junction bases numbered 6, after V lost 5 bases and J lost 7 bases. CDR3 length: 14 residues. The germline gives CDR1 SEHNR, CDR2 FQNEAQ (reference sequence). CDR3 in amino acids: CASSVKQGDGELFF. The CDR3 DNA reads TGTGCCAGCAGCGTCAAACAGGGGGACGGGGAGCTGTTTTTT.

This chain joins TRBV5-6 and TRBJ2-1; D may be TRBD1 (5 bases). Looked up from germline, CDR1 is SGHDT and CDR2 is YYEEEE. V was clipped by 5 bases and J by 7 bases, with 7 bases between them. The CDR3 sequence is 11 residues long. The CDR3 region is CASRKGNEQFF. CDR3 coding DNA: TGTGCCAGCAGAAAGGGGAATGAGCAGTTCTTC.

The chain combines TRBV7-6 with TRBJ2-3; unclear D gene. V was cut by 4 bases and J by 0 bases, with 8 bases left in between. The CDR3 spans 14 residues. Germline V gene sequence: CDR1 SGHVS, CDR2 FNYEAQ. CDR3 sequence: CASSSFTSTDTQYF. Written as DNA, the CDR3 is TGTGCCAGCAGCTCCTTTACTAGCACAGATACGCAGTATTTT.